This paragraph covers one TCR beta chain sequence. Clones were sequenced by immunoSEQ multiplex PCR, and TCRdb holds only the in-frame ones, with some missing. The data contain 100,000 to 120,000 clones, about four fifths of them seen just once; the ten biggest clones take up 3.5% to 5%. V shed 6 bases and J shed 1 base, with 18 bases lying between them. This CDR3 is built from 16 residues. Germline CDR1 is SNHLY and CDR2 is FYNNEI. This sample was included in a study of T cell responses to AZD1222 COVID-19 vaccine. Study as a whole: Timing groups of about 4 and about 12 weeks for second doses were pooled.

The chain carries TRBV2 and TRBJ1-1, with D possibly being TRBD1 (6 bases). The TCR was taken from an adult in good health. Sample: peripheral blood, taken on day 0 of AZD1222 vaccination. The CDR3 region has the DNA TGTGCCAGCAGCCCCCCCCCTTCGACAGGGAACACTGAAGCTTTCTTT. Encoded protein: CASSPPPSTGNTEAFF.